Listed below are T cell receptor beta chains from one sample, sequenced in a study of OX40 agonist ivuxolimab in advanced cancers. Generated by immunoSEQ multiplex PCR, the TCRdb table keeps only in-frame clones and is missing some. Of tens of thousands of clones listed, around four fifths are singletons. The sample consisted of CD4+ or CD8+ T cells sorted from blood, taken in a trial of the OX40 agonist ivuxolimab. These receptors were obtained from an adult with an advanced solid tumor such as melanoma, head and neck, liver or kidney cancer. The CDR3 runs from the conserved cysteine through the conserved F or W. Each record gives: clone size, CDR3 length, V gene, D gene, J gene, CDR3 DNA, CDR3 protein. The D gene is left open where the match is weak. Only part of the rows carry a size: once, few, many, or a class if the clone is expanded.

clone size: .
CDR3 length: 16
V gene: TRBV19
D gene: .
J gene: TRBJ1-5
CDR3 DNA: TGTGCCAGTAGTATAGGTAGGCTTCAAAGCTATCAGCCCCAGCATTTT
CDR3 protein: CASSIGRLQSYQPQHF

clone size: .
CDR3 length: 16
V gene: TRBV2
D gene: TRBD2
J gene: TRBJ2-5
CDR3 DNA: TGTGCCAGCAGTGAAGGGCTAGCGGGAGAAACAGAGACCCAGTACTTC
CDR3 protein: CASSEGLAGETETQYF

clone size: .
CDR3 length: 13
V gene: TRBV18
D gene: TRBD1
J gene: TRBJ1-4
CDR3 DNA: TGTGCCAGCTCACCATGGACAGGGGGCGGACTGTTTTTT
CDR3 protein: CASSPWTGGGLFF

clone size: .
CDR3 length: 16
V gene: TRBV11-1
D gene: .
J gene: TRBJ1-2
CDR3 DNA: TGTGCCAGCTCTGAAATAGGACGGAGGGCTAACTATGGCTACACCTTC
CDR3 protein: CASSEIGRRANYGYTF

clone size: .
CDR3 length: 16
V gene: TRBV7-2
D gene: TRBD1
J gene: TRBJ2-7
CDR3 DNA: TGTGCCAGCAGCTCGCATGGGACAGCCTATACCTACGAGCAGTACTTC
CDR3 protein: CASSSHGTAYTYEQYF

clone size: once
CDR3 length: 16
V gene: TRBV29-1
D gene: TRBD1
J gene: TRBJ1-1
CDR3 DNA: TGCAGCGTGGAAGGGACAGGGACTGGTGTAAAGGATGAAGCTTTCTTT
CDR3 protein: CSVEGTGTGVKDEAFF

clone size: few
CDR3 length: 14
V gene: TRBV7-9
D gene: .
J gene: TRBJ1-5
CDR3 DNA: TGTGCCAGCAGCTTAGCAGGGGCCAATCAGCCCCAGCATTTT
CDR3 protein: CASSLAGANQPQHF

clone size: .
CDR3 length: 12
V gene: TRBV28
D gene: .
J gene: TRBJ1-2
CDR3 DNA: TGTGCCAGCACCGCAGGCAGAGTTAGCTACACCTTC
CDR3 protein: CASTAGRVSYTF

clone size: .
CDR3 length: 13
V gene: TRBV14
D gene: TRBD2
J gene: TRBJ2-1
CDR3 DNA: TGTGCCAGCAGCCGAGGACTAGCCGATGAGCAGTTCTTC
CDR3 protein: CASSRGLADEQFF

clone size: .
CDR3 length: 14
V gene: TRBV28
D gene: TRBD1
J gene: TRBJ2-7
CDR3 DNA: TGTGCCAGCAGCCTTAGACAGGGGAGCTACGAGCAGTACTTC
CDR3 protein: CASSLRQGSYEQYF

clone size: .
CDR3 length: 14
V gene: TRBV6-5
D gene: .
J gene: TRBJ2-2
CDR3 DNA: TGTGCCAGCAGCTTCAGGTGGGACACCGGGGAGCTGTTTTTT
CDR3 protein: CASSFRWDTGELFF

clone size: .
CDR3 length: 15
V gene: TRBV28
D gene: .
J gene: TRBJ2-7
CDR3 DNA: TGTGCCAGCAGTTTCCAGGGGACCAGCTCCTACGAGCAGTACTTC
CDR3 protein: CASSFQGTSSYEQYF

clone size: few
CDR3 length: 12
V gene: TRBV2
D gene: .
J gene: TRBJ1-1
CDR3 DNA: TGTGCCAGCACCCGCCCGAACACTGAAGCTTTCTTT
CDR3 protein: CASTRPNTEAFF

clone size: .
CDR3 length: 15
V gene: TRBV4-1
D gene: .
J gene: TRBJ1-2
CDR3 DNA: TGCGCCAGCAGCCAAGATGGTTCGCAGAACTATGGCTACACCTTC
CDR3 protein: CASSQDGSQNYGYTF

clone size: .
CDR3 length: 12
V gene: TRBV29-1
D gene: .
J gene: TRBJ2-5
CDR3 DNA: TGCAGCGTTGAGGGTAGCCAAGAGACCCAGTACTTC
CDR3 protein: CSVEGSQETQYF

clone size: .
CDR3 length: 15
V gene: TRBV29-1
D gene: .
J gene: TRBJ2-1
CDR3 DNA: TGCAGCCTACAAAACCGGGGAAGCTCCTACAATGAGCAGTTCTTC
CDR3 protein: CSLQNRGSSYNEQFF

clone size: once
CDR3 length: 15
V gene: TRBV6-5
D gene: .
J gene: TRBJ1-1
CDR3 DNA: TGTGCCAGCAGTTACTCGAACCCAGGGTTGACTGAAGCTTTCTTT
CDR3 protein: CASSYSNPGLTEAFF

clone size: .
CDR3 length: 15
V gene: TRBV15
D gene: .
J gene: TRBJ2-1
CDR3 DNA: TGTGCCACCAGCGGCCGGGACAACTCCTACAATGAGCAGTTCTTC
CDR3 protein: CATSGRDNSYNEQFF

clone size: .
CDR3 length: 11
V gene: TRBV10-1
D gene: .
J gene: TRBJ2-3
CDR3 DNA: TGCGCGCTGAACCGCACAGATACGCAGTATTTT
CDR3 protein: CALNRTDTQYF

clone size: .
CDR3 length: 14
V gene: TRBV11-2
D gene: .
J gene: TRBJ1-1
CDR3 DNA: TGTGCCAGCAGCTTCATGCTGGGTGGAACTGAAGCTTTCTTT
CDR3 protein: CASSFMLGGTEAFF

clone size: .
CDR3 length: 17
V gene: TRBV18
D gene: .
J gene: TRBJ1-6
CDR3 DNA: TGTGCCAGCTCACCGTTCGTGCAGGGGCGGGATAATTCACCCCTCCACTTT
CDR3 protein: CASSPFVQGRDNSPLHF

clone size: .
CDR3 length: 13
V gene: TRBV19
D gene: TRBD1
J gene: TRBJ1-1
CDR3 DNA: TGTGCCAGTAGTACTGACAGGGACACTGAAGCTTTCTTT
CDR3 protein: CASSTDRDTEAFF

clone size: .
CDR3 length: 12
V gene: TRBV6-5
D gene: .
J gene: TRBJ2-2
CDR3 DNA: TGTGCCAGCATGCGGAACACCGGGGAGCTGTTTTTT
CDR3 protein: CASMRNTGELFF

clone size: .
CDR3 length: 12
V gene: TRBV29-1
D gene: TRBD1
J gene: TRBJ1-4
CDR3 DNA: TGCAGCGCGGGACAGGGAAATGAAAAACTGTTTTTT
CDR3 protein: CSAGQGNEKLFF

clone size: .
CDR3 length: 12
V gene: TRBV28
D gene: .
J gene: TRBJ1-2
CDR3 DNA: TGTGCCAGCAGCTTACAGGGCTATGGCTACACCTTC
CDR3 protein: CASSLQGYGYTF

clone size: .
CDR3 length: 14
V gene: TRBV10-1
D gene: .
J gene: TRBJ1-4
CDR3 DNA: TGCGCCAGCAGTGAGATAGGGACCGCGGAAAAACTGTTTTTT
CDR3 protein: CASSEIGTAEKLFF

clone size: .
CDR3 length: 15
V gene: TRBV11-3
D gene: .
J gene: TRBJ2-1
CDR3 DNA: TGTGCCAGCAGCTTAGTGGCAGCATCCTACAATGAGCAGTTCTTC
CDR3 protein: CASSLVAASYNEQFF

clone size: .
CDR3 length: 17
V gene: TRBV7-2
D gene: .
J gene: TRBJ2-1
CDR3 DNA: TGTGCCAGCAGCTTTAGGGAGCGGAACCTGCCGAGGAATGAGCAGTTCTTC
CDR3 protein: CASSFRERNLPRNEQFF

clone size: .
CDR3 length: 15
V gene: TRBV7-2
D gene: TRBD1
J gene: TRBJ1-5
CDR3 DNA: TGTGCCAGCAGCTTTTCTGTGGGACAGAATCAGCCCCAGCATTTT
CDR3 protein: CASSFSVGQNQPQHF

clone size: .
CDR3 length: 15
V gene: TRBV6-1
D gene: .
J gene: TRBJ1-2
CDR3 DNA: TGTGCCAGCAGTGAATTCGGGGGGCAGGGCTATGGCTACACCTTC
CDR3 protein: CASSEFGGQGYGYTF

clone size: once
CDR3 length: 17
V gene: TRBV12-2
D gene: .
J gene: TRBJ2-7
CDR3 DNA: TGTGCAAGTCGCTTAATCTCTACCATGAAGGACCACTACGAGCAGTACTTC
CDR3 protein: CASRLISTMKDHYEQYF

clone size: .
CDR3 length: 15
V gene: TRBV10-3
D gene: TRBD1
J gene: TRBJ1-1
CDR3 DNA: TGTGCCATCAGCCCGGGACAGGGGGCCTCTACTGAAGCTTTCTTT
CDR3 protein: CAISPGQGASTEAFF

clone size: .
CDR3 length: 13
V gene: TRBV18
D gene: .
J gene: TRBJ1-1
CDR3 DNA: TGTGCCAGCTCCCCGGGACAGAACACTGAAGCTTTCTTT
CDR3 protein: CASSPGQNTEAFF

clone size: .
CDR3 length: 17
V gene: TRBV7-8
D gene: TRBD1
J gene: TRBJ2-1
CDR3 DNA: TGTGCCAGCAGCTCATGGCGCCTCGGGACAGGGGGCGATGAGCAGTTCTTC
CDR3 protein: CASSSWRLGTGGDEQFF

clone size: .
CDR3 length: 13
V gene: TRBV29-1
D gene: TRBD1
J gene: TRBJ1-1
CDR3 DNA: TGCAGCGTTGAAAAGGGGGCGGGCACTGAAGCTTTCTTT
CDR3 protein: CSVEKGAGTEAFF

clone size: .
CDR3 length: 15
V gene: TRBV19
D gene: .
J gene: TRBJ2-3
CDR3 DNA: TGTGCCAGTAGTATATTCCCTAAGGGTCCAGATACGCAGTATTTT
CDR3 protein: CASSIFPKGPDTQYF

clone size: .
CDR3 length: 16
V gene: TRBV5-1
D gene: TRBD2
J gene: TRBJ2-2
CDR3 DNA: TGCGCCAGCAGCTCCTCGACTAGCGTAAACACCGGGGAGCTGTTTTTT
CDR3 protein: CASSSSTSVNTGELFF

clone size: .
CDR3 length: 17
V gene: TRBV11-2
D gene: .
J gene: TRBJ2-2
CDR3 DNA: TGTGCCAGCAGTTATAGATACAGGGAGTCGGACACCGGGGAGCTGTTTTTT
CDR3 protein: CASSYRYRESDTGELFF

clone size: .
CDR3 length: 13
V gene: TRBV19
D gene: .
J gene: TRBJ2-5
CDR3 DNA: TGTGCCAGTAGTATAAAGGGGCCTGAGACCCAGTACTTC
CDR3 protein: CASSIKGPETQYF

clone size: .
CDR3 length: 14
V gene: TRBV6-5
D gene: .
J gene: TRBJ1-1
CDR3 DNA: TGTGCCAGCAGTTCCGGCAGGTTGAACACTGAAGCTTTCTTT
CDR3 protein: CASSSGRLNTEAFF

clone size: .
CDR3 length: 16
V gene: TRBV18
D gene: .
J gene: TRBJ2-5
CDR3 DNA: TGTGCCAGCTCACCCCTCCGGGCTACCCCGGGGGAGACCCAGTACTTC
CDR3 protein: CASSPLRATPGETQYF

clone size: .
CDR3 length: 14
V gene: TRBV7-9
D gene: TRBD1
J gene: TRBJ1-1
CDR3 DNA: TGTGCCAGCAGCTACAGGGGTAGGGGCACTGAAGCTTTCTTT
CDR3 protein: CASSYRGRGTEAFF

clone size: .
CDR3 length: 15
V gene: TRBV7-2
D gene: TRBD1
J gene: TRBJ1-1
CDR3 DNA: TGTGCCAGCAGCTTAACACCAGGGGGCTTCACTGAAGCTTTCTTT
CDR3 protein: CASSLTPGGFTEAFF

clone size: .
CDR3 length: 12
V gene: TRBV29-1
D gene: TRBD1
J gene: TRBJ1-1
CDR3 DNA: TGCAGCGTTGACCCGACAGGGCTTGTAGCTTTCTTT
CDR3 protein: CSVDPTGLVAFF

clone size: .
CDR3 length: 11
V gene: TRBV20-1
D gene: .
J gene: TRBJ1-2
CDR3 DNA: TGCAGTCGTGGCGTTAACTATGGCTACACCTTC
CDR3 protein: CSRGVNYGYTF

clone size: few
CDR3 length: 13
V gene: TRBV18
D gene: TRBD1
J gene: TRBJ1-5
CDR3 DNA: TGTGCCAGCTCGGGACAGGACAATCAGCCCCAGCATTTT
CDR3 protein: CASSGQDNQPQHF

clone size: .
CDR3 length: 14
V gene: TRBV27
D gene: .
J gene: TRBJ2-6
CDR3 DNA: TGTGCCAGCAGTTTACTCTCTGGGGCCAACGTCCTGACTTTC
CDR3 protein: CASSLLSGANVLTF

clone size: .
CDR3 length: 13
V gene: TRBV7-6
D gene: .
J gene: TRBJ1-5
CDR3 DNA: TGTGCCAGCAGCCCAGGTAGCAATCAGCCCCAGCATTTT
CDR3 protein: CASSPGSNQPQHF

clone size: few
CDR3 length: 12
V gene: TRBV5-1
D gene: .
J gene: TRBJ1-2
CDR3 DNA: TGCGCCAGCAGCTTGGAGCTCAATGGCTACACCTTC
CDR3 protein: CASSLELNGYTF

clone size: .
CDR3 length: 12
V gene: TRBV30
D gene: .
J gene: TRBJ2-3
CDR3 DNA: TGTGCCTGGAGTCTAGGCACAGATACGCAGTATTTT
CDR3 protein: CAWSLGTDTQYF

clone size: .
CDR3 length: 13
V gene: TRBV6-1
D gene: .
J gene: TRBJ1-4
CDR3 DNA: TGTGCCAGCAGTGTGGGTCTACCTGAAAAACTGTTTTTT
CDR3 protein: CASSVGLPEKLFF

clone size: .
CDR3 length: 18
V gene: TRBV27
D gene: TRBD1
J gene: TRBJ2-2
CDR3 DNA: TGTGCCAGCAGTTCCCCCCTCAGGGACAGGGGGCCGGGCGGGGAGCTGTTTTTT
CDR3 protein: CASSSPLRDRGPGGELFF

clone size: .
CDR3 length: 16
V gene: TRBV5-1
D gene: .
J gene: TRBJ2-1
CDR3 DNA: TGCGCCAGCAGCTTGGCTCGGACTTTTACCTACAATGAGCAGTTCTTC
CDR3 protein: CASSLARTFTYNEQFF

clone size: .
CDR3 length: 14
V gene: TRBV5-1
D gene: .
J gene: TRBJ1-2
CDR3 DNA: TGCGCCAGCAGCTTGGGGCAGGGAAACTATGGCTACACCTTC
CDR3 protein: CASSLGQGNYGYTF

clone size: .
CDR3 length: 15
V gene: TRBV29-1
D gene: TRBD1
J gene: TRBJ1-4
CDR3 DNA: TGCAGCGTGAGGGCGGACAGGGCGGCTAATGAAAAACTGTTTTTT
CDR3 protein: CSVRADRAANEKLFF

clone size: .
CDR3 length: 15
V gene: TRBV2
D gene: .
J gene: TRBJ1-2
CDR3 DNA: TGTGCCAGCAGTCGTGGACAGCTCAAAGGGGATGGCTACACCTTC
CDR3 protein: CASSRGQLKGDGYTF